The TCR beta chain under discussion was sequenced for a study of blood T cell repertoires in COVID-19. Study context: From the United States, Italy and Spain came samples of acute and convalescent COVID-19. PBMCs, B-cell-depleted T cells, or T cells provided the cDNA or gDNA that made up the material.

Per the study methods: Amplification from reference gene primers served as the basis for estimated nucleated cell counts. Clones were read by immunoSEQ multiplex PCR, and TCRdb kept only the in-frame ones, dropping some. That table is the source of V, J and clone size, and D and trimming were worked out from the DNA. The sample consists of 90,000 to 120,000 clones, 90% to 95% of them appearing once. The germline gives CDR1 SGHVS, CDR2 FNYEAQ. After removal of 5 bases from V and 3 bases from J, the junction contained 3 bases not matched to a gene. The CDR3 runs 13 residues. The J gene is TRBJ2-7, the V gene TRBV7-6; TRBD2 matches at 8 bases. What was sequenced was peripheral blood. The sequence was collected from a woman in her thirties with acute or convalescent COVID-19. The CDR3 sequence is CASSPGLVYEQYF. As DNA, the CDR3 is TGTGCCAGCAGCCCGGGACTAGTCTACGAGCAGTACTTC.